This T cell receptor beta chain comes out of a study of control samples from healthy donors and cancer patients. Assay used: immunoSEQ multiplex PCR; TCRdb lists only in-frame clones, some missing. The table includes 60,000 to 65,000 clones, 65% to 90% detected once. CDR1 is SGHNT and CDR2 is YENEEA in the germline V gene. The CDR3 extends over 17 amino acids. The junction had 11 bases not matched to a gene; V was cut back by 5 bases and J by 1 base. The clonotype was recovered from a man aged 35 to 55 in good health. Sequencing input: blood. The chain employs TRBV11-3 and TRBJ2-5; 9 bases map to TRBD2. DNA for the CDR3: TGTGCCAGCAGCGAGAAGTCGGGACTAGCAGTCCAAGAGACCCAGTACTTC. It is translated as CASSEKSGLAVQETQYF. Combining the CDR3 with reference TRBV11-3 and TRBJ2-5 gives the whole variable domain EAGVVQSPRYKIIEKKQPVAFWCNPISGHNTLYWYLQNLGQGPELLIRYENEEAVDDSQLPKDRFSAERLKGVDSTLKIQPAELGDSAVYLCASSEKSGLAVQETQYFGPGTRLLVL.